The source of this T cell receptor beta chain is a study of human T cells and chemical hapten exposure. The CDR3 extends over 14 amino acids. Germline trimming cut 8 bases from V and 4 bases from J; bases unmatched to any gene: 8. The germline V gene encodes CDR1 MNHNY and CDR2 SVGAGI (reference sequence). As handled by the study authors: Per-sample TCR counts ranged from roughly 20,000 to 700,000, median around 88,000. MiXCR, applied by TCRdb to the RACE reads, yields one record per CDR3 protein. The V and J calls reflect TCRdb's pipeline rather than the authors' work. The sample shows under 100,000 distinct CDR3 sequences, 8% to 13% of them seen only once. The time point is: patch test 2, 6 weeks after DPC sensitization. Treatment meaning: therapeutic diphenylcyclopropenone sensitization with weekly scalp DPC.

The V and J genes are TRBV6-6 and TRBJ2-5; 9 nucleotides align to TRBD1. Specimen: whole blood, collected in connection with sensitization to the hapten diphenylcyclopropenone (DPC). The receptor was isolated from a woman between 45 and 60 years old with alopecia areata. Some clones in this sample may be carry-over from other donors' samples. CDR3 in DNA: TGTGCCAGCGCCGGGACAGGGAGGGGAGAGACCCAGTACTTC. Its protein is CASAGTGRGETQYF.